This T cell receptor beta chain was retrieved from a study of CD8+ T cells in alopecia areata. In the study overall: The drug, oral tofacitinib, was given to treated patients at 5 to 10 mg twice daily.

The J segment lost 8 bases and the V segment lost 10 bases, leaving 11 bases of the junction unmatched. This CDR3 is built from 13 residues. CDR1 and CDR2 from the germline V gene are LNHDA and SQIVND (reference sequence). Reverse transcription of extracted RNA yielded cDNA, which provided the sequencing template. Libraries were prepared by immunoSEQ multiplex PCR; TCRdb keeps only in-frame clonotypes and omits some of them. Of about 250,000 clones in the sample, roughly two thirds were seen once. The sequence was collected from a human donor with alopecia areata. This specimen consisted of CD4+ T cells sorted from blood, obtained at week 0. The gene calls are TRBV19 and TRBJ1-2; 9 bases are a match to TRBD1. The CDR3 bases are TGTGCCACTCAAACAGGGGGCGCAGGGGGCTACACCTTC. This translates into CATQTGGAGGYTF.